Listed below are T cell receptor beta chains from one sample, sequenced in a study of cytomegalovirus exposure and HLA in healthy donors. Assay used: immunoSEQ multiplex PCR; TCRdb lists only in-frame clones, some missing. The table includes about 140,000 clones, 65% to 80% detected once. Input material: PBMCs. These receptors were obtained from a young woman in good health and CMV-seronegative. The CDR3 runs from the conserved cysteine through the conserved F or W. D genes are given only for firm matches. A row's size may be missing; if present it is once, few, many or a size class.

J: TRBJ2-5
D: TRBD2
V: TRBV2
size: NA
CDR3: CASSVRAGGFREQYF
DNA: TGTGCCAGCAGTGTTCGAGCGGGAGGTTTTAGGGAGCAGTACTTC

J: TRBJ2-1
D: NA
V: TRBV28
size: few
CDR3: CASSSPNRALQFF
DNA: TGTGCCAGCAGTTCCCCTAACAGGGCCTTGCAGTTCTTC

J: TRBJ2-1
D: TRBD2
V: TRBV10-1
size: NA
CDR3: CASSEGLAGENEQFF
DNA: TGCGCCAGCAGTGAGGGGCTAGCGGGGGAGAATGAGCAGTTCTTC

J: TRBJ1-4
D: TRBD1
V: TRBV2
size: NA
CDR3: CASSMTGTNEKLFF
DNA: TGTGCCAGCAGTATGACAGGGACAAATGAAAAACTGTTTTTT

J: TRBJ1-6
D: NA
V: TRBV9
size: NA
CDR3: CASSVMSSNSPLHF
DNA: TGTGCCAGCAGCGTAATGTCATCCAATTCACCCCTCCACTTT

J: TRBJ2-2
D: NA
V: TRBV4-2
size: once
CDR3: CASSQPDRSTGELFF
DNA: TGTGCCAGCAGCCAACCAGACAGGTCCACCGGGGAGCTGTTTTTT

J: TRBJ1-2
D: NA
V: TRBV28
size: NA
CDR3: CASSPYQGGYTF
DNA: TGTGCCAGCAGTCCGTATCAGGGTGGCTACACCTTC

J: TRBJ2-2
D: NA
V: TRBV4-1
size: NA
CDR3: CASSQEGRNTGELFF
DNA: TGCGCCAGCAGCCAAGAGGGGAGGAACACCGGGGAGCTGTTTTTT

J: TRBJ1-2
D: TRBD1
V: TRBV5-5
size: NA
CDR3: CASSPQGAYGYTF
DNA: TGTGCCAGCAGCCCGCAGGGGGCCTATGGCTACACCTTC

J: TRBJ2-3
D: TRBD2
V: TRBV4-2
size: NA
CDR3: CASSQGLAGGTDTQYF
DNA: TGTGCCAGCAGCCAAGGACTAGCGGGGGGCACAGATACGCAGTATTTT

J: TRBJ2-7
D: NA
V: TRBV7-9
size: NA
CDR3: CASSLVGVYEQYF
DNA: TGTGCCAGCAGCTTAGTGGGAGTCTACGAGCAGTACTTC

J: TRBJ2-7
D: NA
V: TRBV9
size: NA
CDR3: CASSSDGTLSHEQYF
DNA: TGTGCCAGCAGCAGCGACGGGACACTTAGCCACGAGCAGTACTTC

J: TRBJ2-6
D: NA
V: TRBV7-9
size: NA
CDR3: CASSLGRLSSGANVLTF
DNA: TGTGCCAGCAGCTTAGGGCGGCTTAGCTCTGGGGCCAACGTCCTGACTTTC

J: TRBJ2-6
D: NA
V: TRBV4-1
size: once
CDR3: CASSQDLNSGANVLTF
DNA: TGCGCCAGCAGCCAAGACTTAAACTCTGGGGCCAACGTCCTGACTTTC

J: TRBJ2-1
D: TRBD1
V: TRBV28
size: NA
CDR3: CASGLGTGYNEQFF
DNA: TGTGCCAGCGGTTTAGGGACAGGGTACAATGAGCAGTTCTTC

J: TRBJ1-1
D: TRBD1
V: TRBV5-4
size: NA
CDR3: CASSQDRFNTEAFF
DNA: TGTGCCAGCAGCCAGGACAGGTTTAACACTGAAGCTTTCTTT

J: TRBJ2-1
D: NA
V: TRBV2
size: NA
CDR3: CASSGLSNEQFF
DNA: TGTGCCAGCAGCGGACTTTCGAATGAGCAGTTCTTC

J: TRBJ1-2
D: NA
V: TRBV28
size: NA
CDR3: CASRQIYGYTF
DNA: TGTGCCAGCAGACAAATTTATGGCTACACCTTC

J: TRBJ2-2
D: TRBD1
V: TRBV10-3
size: NA
CDR3: CAISPSGQGNTGELFF
DNA: TGTGCCATCAGCCCATCAGGACAGGGGAACACCGGGGAGCTGTTTTTT

J: TRBJ2-1
D: NA
V: TRBV7-3
size: NA
CDR3: CASSKLPGHYNEQFF
DNA: TGTGCCAGCAGTAAACTACCGGGACACTACAATGAGCAGTTCTTC